This note documents a single T cell receptor (beta chain) sequence. The method was immunoSEQ multiplex PCR; TCRdb's version includes in-frame clones alone and lacks a portion of them. The sample consists of about 380,000 clones, 96% of them appearing once. This entry comes from a study of shared clonotypes between healthy human individuals. Deletions cut 8 bases from V and 9 bases from J, with 17 bases between. Germline V gene lookup returns CDR1 LNHDA and CDR2 SQIVND (reference sequence). The CDR3 runs to 13 residues. What was sequenced was memory CD8+ T cells sorted from blood. Regarding subset: CD45RO+ cells pooled with CCR7-negative TemRA cells. This TCR came from a man aged 30 to 45 in good health. This chain joins TRBV19 and TRBJ2-1, with TRBD2 as a possible D gene (6 bases). Here the CDR3 reads CASAGRMRSEQFF. Here the CDR3 DNA reads TGTGCCAGTGCCGGGAGAATGAGGAGTGAGCAGTTCTTC.